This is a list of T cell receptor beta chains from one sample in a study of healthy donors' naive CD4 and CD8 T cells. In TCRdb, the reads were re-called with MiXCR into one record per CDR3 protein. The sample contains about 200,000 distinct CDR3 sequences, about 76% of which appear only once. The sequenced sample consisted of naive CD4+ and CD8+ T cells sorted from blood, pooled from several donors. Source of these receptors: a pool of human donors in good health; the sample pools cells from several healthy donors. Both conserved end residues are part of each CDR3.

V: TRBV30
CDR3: CAWIPSFSSTDTQYF

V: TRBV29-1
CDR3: CSVGGLAAYEQYF

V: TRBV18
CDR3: CASSPLQNSGANVLTF

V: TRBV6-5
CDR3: CASRDGTSGRVAQFF

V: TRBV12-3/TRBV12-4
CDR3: CASSLGPGAFF

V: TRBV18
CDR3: CASSPTGSSYEQYF

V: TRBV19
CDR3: CASSRWTSGSAYNEQFF

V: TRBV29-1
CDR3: CSVSLAGASTDTQYF

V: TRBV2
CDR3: CASSSTGGFSYEQYF

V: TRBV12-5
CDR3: CASGGDRAEGNQPQHF

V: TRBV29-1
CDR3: CSVGSSGGAKNIQYF

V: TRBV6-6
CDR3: CASSPDLRQVSQPQHF

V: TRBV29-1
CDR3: CSVEDQRGPSGYTF

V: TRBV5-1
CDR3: CASSPGASVQQETQYF

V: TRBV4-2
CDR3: CASSQDSGETQYF

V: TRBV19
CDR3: CASSTGTGKIEQYF

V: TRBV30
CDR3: CAWSQLTGEAAEAFF

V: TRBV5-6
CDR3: CASSSLTGEDTGELFF

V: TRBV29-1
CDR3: CSAGVIYPGQPSNTEAFF

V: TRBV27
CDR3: CASKQETALAGDPYTQYF

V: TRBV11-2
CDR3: CASSPTGVRDEKLFF

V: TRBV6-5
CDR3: CASSPILSGANVLTF

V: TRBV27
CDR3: CASRLDRVSYNEQFF

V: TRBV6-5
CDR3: CASSRENRGRSGYTF

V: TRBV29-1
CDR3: CSVETAMNTEAFF

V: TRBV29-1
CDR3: CSVGFGSGITNTEAFF

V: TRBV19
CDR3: CASSIGGHLYGQYF

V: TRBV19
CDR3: CASRVKWAHYGYTF

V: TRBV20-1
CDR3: CSALWTGGGNQPQHF

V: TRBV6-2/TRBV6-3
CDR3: CASSAVSSYNEQFF

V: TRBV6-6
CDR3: CATNTGVIQPQHF

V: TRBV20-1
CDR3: CSARLQGRTEAFF

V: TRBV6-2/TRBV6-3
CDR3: CASSTPGPQHF

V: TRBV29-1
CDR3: CSVEQGSNYGYTF

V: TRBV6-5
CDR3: CASSYPGRMNTEAFF

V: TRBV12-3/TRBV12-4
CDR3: CASSPSPRETQYF

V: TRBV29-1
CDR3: CSVVGLASNEQFF

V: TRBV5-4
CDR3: CASSLGENSPLHF

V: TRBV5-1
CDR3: CASSETSGGNNEQFF

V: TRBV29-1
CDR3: CSVALLAGKQFF

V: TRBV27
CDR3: CASSLTPTGADGYTF

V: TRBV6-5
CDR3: CASRQTSGRHNEQFF

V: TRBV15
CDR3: CATSRDAFSSHNNEQFF

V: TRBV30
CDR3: CAWSTGRGYNEQFF

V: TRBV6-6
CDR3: CASSRLAGEGSYRTDTQYF

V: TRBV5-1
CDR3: CASSLSAETQYF

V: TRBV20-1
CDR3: CSARGGQGGYTF

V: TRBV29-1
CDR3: CSGDITNTGELFF

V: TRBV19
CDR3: CASSSKGVLSSYNEQFF

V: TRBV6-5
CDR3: CASTQDRGGSPLHF

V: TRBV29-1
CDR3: CSVCYRSSAYEQYF

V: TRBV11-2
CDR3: CASSHRDTQYF

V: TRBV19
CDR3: CASSIARVQNNEQFF

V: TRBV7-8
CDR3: CASVGGGAETQYF

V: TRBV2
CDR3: CASSEGYTGELFF

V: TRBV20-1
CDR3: CSARGLENFNYGYTF

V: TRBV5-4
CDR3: CASSLATTSGVADTQYF